Sequencing of this T cell receptor (beta chain) was carried out in a study of cytomegalovirus exposure and HLA in healthy donors (dated by TCRdb to about 2017). With regard to the full study: An earlier analysis of 587 of the donors reported 276 Gb of sequence data and 95 million to 140 million unique TCR beta sequences obtained from about 170 million T cells. Roughly 290 gigabases of sequencing data and around 90 million unique TCR sequences made up an early release that covered roughly 670 HLA-typed donors. The genetic ancestry cluster associated with self-reported Caucasian donors included about 81% of the roughly 400 genotyped donors. The study aimed to test whether signatures of past pathogen exposure could be identified by cataloging public T cell receptors. The T cell repertoires of 666 subjects were profiled by immunosequencing and related to cytomegalovirus serostatus. Along with the approximately 600-subject first cohort, a separate validation cohort of around 120 different subjects was used. To predict cytomegalovirus infection status, the study brought together high-throughput TCR immunosequencing, statistical association of individual TCRs with disease status, and machine learning. A later analysis re-examined previously published TCR beta repertoires from just over 650 donors and added high-resolution HLA genotyping to investigate patterns of TCR occurrence. In the later analysis, no new phenotypic data were used to find candidate immune exposures; instead, reliance was placed on TCR beta sequences and their occurrence across donors. In an earlier analysis of a few hundred of the donors, high-throughput TCR beta sequencing was used to judge whether each TCR beta V gene segment behaved as functional or pseudogenic. Donor age, sex, ethnicity and CMV serostatus were collected together with the repertoire data. A later genetic analysis took genome-wide SNP genotypes for about 55% of the roughly 700 donors and used that subset as a discovery cohort. Every repertoire in the discovery cohort had been generated on one and the same sequencing platform. HLA typing covered class I and class II loci at four-digit resolution. The number of donors typed differed by locus, with roughly 620-630 for A, B, C, DRB1 and DQB1, around 560 for DQA1, some 570 for DPA1, and over 400 for DPB1. Roughly five DR-DQ haplotypes were handled as single units for association and clustering because linkage in the cohort was strong. On average, roughly 250,000 unique TCR beta nucleotide sequences were sequenced per donor among a few hundred genotyped donors of the cohort, with roughly 18% of those sequences being non-productive. Findings and caveats that apply to the study as a whole: A later analysis found that most CMV-associated TCR beta chains appeared HLA-restricted, with HLA associations seemingly driven largely by CMV exposure. While some public TCRs were present in many individuals, most TCR sequences turned up only very rarely across donors. Because counts were too low, roughly 17 rarely observed V segments, including chromosome 9 orphons, were left out of the earlier analysis of 587 of the donors. A further reported finding was that TCR beta sequences accurately predicted the HLA-A and HLA-B alleles for most subjects in the first cohort. It was suggested by the authors that the approach could potentially be generalized to other disease states and immunological phenotypes. In a later analysis, TCR association rates were found to vary across HLA loci, with the most associated TCRs seen for DRB1 alleles and the fewest for HLA-C alleles. The cohort was sequenced for TCR beta chains only, and without alpha or paired-chain data the features that could be detected were limited. Because HLA typing was missing for some donors at each locus, association tests included only the typed subset. In an earlier analysis of some 550 of the donors, most TCR beta V segments were observed in productive rearrangements about 87% or about 30% of the time, broadly matching IMGT annotations. The 87-base-pair reads could not distinguish some IMGT-functional V segments, including TRBV6-2 and TRBV6-3, so those segments were excluded. Compared with equally common non-associated chains, HLA-associated TCR beta chains in a later analysis were more clonally expanded and had lower generation probabilities. Specific HLA alleles were associated with roughly 16,000 TCR beta sequences at a false discovery rate of 0.05 in a later analysis. Several of the top co-occurrence clusters appeared to be linked to parvovirus B19, influenza, CMV and Epstein-Barr virus, according to a later analysis. In vitro tests confirmed that three of the cytomegalovirus-associated TCR beta chains recognize cytomegalovirus antigens. In a later genetic analysis, a missense DCLRE1C variant was associated with V-gene and J-gene trimming of TCR beta chains, and the association was replicated in an independent cohort. Roughly uniform sequencing depth across donors was assumed in presence/absence analyses, although this assumption may not hold. In both the original and validation cohorts, the classifier was reported to diagnose cytomegalovirus status with high specificity and sensitivity. When HLA alleles, especially DR and DQ, strongly co-occurred, attributing TCR associations to individual alleles was difficult. The study gave a list of more than 150 TCR beta chains associated with cytomegalovirus. For the cohort, immune exposure information was limited to CMV serostatus. According to a later genetic analysis, donors in an Asian-associated ancestry cluster had fewer N-insertions in productive TCRs than the approximately 650-donor mean. A group of highly shared sequence variants was considered likely to be a technical artifact of the sequencing pipeline. Linkage disequilibrium might explain the correlated functional status among segregating V segments, but an unknown experimental factor could not be ruled out.

The CDR3 sequence holds 14 residues, the cysteine and phenylalanine included. The entry retains the CDR3 DNA only, 42 bases that are in frame from base 1. CDR1 and CDR2 are read off the germline V gene as MDHEN and SYDVKM. Trimming costs V 7 bases and J 4 bases, and their ends lie 16 bases apart. The cohort consisted of 666 healthy bone marrow donors. Cohort members were all nominally healthy when sampled, although unrecorded immune exposures were likely present. The donor was CMV seronegative and belonged to the group of around 400 seronegative cohort members. A peripheral blood sample was collected from each donor, and TCR beta sequencing was performed on peripheral blood mononuclear cells. The Qiagen DNeasy Blood Extraction Kit was used to extract genomic DNA from the blood cell samples. Library creation used the immunoSEQ multiplex PCR assay. The multiplex PCR relied on a mix of 60 forward primers for TCR Vbeta segments and 13 reverse primers for TCR Jbeta segments. The CDR3 region of rearranged TCR beta genes was amplified from genomic DNA by a multiplex PCR assay. The Illumina HiSeq System was used to sequence the amplified TCR beta libraries as 87-base-pair reads. In the authors' own workflow: In a later analysis, around 80 million unique TCR beta chains were counted across the approximately 670 repertoires, and around 11 million of these chains were shared by at least two donors. Raw reads were error-corrected and collapsed into unique sequences with a nearest-neighbor algorithm that merged closely related sequences to remove PCR and sequencing errors. V, D and J gene segments were assigned by aligning CDR3 sequences to IMGT reference sequences. For a sequence to be retained, a match of at least six nucleotides was required to both a V gene segment and a J gene segment. Rearrangements were classified as productive when the CDR3 lacked stop codons and remained in frame with V and J, and all other rearrangements were classified as non-productive. Following IMGT convention, CDR3 was defined as the stretch from the second conserved V-encoded cysteine up to the conserved J-encoded phenylalanine. The earlier analysis of about 610 of the donors excluded sequences that lacked an unambiguous match to a single V gene segment. An earlier analysis of some 610 of the donors called V segments functional above 56.7% productive rearrangements and segregating when the between-donor standard deviation exceeded 5%. A statistical classification framework was developed to diagnose cytomegalovirus status using the catalog of TCR beta chain sequences. V and J gene assignment, in a later analysis, came from comparing TCR nucleotide sequences with IMGT/GENE-DB human TR gene sequences. A later analysis assigned CDR3 sequences and most-parsimonious VDJ recombination scenarios with the TCRdist pipeline. A later analysis defined each TCR beta chain by its CDR3 amino acid sequence plus V-gene family, and excluded reads lacking a unique V-gene family. To address suspected cross-contamination and a sequencing artifact, a later analysis removed around 590 highly shared, low-generation-probability nucleotide sequences. In a later analysis, a clonal expansion index for each public chain was calculated from normalized within-repertoire ranks of inferred template counts. Generation probabilities in a later analysis came from a VDJ recombination model fitted to out-of-frame rearrangements, and those results were checked against IGoR. Hypergeometric tests were used in a later analysis to score TCR-TCR, TCR-HLA and TCR-CMV co-occurrence, with a repertoire-size bias correction applied to the TCR pairs. A later analysis estimated false discovery rates by permuting HLA or CMV assignments 20 times. A later analysis grouped co-occurring TCRs with DBSCAN, adding TCRdist sequence similarity when clustering within HLA-allele-positive subsets. Repertoires with fewer than 30,000 or more than 120,000 public chains were left out of co-occurrence clustering, as were four to six repertoires with anomalous nucleotide sharing. TCRdb holds this immuneACCESS table with in-frame rearrangements only. Some clones are missing; in checked studies, unresolved V genes explain under half, and the rest has no known cause. V, J and clone size were drawn from that table, and D and trimming were deduced from the DNA. The sample table shows some 150,000 clones, and more than 60% are seen once. Around 4% of the sample lies in the top ten.

Details on this clone: Its binding antigen is unknown. The sample holds no much larger clone one base away, and base qualities are not on file.

The sample consisted of PBMCs. The sequence came from a man between 35 and 55 years old in good health and CMV-seronegative. The V and J segments used are TRBV28 and TRBJ1-2; TRBD1 is perhaps the D gene, given 6 matching bases. This receptor has the CDR3 CASTPSQGRYGYTF. The base sequence is TGTGCCAGCACCCCTTCGCAGGGGCGCTATGGCTACACCTTC.